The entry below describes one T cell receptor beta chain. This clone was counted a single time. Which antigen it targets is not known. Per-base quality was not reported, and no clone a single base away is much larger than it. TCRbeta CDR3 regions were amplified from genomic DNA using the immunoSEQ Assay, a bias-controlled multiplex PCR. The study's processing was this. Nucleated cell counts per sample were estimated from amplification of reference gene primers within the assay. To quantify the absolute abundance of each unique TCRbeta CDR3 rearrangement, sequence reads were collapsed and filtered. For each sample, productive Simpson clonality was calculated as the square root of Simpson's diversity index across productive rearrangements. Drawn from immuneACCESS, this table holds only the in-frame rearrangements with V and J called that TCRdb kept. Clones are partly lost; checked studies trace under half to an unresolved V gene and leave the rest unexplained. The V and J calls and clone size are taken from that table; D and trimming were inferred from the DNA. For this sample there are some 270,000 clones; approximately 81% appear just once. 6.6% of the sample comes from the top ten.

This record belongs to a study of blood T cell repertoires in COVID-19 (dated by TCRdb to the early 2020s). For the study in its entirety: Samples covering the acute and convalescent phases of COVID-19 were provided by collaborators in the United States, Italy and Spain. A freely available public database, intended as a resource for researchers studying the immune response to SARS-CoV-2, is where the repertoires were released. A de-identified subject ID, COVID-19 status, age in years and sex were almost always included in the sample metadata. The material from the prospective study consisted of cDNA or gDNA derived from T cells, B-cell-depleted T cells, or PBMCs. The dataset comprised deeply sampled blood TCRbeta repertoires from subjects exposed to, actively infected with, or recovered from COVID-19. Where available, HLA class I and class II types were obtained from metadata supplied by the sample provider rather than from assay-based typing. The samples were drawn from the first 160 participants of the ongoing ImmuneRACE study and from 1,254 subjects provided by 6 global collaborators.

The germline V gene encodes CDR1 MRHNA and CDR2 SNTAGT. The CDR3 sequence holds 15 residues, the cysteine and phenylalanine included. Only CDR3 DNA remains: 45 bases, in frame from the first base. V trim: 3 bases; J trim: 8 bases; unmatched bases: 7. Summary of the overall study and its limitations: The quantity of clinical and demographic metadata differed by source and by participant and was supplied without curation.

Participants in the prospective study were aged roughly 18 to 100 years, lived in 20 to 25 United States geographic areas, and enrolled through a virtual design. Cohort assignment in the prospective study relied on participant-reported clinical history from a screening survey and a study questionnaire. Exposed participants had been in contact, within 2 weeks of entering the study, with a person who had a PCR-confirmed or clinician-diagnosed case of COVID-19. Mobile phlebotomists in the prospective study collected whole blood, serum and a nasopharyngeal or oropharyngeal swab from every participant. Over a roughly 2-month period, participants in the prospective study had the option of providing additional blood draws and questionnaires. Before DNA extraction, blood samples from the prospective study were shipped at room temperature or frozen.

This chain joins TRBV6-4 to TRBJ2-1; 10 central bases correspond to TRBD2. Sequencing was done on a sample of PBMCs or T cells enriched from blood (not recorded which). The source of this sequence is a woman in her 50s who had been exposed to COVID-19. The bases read TGTGCCAGCAGTGAGATAGCGGGGGGCCAGGATGAGCAGTTCTTC. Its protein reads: CASSEIAGGQDEQFF.